Described below is a single TCR beta chain sequence and its context. Its target is unknown. These data are taken from a study of shared clonotypes between healthy human individuals. Genomic DNA (from each subset) was split evenly across several immunoSEQ plates. Measured with immunoSEQ multiplex PCR; TCRdb has only the in-frame clones, and not every one. In the table there are roughly 2 million clones, less than 95% of which are singletons. The germline V gene has CDR1 SGHVS and CDR2 FQNEAQ. This CDR3 spans 14 amino acids. The germline V and J ends were trimmed by 6 bases and 8 bases, with 17 bases remaining between them. Cells designated naive CD8 were CD45RO-negative and were positively selected for CCR7, with terminally differentiated effector memory CD45RA+ cells excluded. Donors comprised healthy HIV-negative adults lacking recent acute infections or vaccinations. Study results and limitations: In this cohort, only blood was sampled, and tissue repertoires likely differ.

Sequenced: naive CD8+ T cells sorted from blood. J is TRBJ2-1 and V is TRBV7-8; tentative D call: TRBD2 (6 bases). This TCR derives from a young man in good health. CDR3 nucleotide sequence: TGTGCCAGCAGTACAACATGGGGGGACGATGAGCAGTTCTTC. It yields the protein CASSTTWGDDEQFF.